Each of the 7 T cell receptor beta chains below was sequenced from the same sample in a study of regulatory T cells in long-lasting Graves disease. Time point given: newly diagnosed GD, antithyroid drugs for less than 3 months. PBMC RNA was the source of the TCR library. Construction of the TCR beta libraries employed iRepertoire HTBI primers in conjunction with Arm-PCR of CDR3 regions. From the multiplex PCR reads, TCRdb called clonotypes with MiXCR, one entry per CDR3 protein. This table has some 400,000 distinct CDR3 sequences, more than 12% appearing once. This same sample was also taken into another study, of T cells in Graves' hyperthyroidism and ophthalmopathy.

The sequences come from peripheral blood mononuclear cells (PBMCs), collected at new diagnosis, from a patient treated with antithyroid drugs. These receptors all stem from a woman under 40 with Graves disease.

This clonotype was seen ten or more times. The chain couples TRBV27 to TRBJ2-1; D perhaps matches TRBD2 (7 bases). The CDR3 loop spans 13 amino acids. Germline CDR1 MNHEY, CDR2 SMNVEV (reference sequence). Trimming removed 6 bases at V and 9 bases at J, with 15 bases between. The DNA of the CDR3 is TGTGCCAGCAGCACGGGGGGCCCCACTGAGCAGTTCTTC. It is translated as CASSTGGPTEQFF.

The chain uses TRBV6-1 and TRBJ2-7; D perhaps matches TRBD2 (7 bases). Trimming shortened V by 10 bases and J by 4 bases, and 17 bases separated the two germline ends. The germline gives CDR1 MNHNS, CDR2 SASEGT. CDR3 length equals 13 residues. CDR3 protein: CAIWGGGGYEQYF. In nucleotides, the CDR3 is TGTGCCATATGGGGAGGGGGTGGGTACGAGCAGTACTTC.

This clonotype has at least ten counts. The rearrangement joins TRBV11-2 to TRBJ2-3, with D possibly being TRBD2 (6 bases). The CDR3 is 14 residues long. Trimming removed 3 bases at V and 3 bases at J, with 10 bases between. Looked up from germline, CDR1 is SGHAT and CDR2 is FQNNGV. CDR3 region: CASSFAGRTDTQYF. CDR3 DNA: TGTGCCAGCAGCTTCGCGGGGAGGACAGATACGCAGTATTTT.

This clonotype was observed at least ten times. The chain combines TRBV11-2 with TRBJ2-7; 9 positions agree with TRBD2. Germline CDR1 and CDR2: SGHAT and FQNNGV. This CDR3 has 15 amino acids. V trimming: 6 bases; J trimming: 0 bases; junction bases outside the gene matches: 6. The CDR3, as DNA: TGTGCCAGCAGTGTGACTAGCGGATCCTCCTACGAGCAGTACTTC. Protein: CASSVTSGSSYEQYF.

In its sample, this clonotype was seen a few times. For the CDR3, the DNA is TGTGCCACCAGCAGAGTCTTGGGGTACCAAGAGACCCAGTACTTC. Translated, it gives CATSRVLGYQETQYF. The chain combines TRBV15 with TRBJ2-5; D is unclear. The V and J ends lost 1 base and 0 bases respectively, with 9 bases between them. Germline loops: CDR1 LNHNV, CDR2 YYDKDF (reference sequence). CDR3 size: 15 residues.

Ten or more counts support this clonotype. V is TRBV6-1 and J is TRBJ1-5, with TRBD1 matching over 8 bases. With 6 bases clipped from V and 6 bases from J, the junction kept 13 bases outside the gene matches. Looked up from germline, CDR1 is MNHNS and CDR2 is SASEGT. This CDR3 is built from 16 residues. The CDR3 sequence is CASSPGQGQGGQPQHF. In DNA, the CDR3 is TGTGCCAGCAGCCCAGGACAGGGCCAAGGCGGTCAGCCCCAGCATTTT.

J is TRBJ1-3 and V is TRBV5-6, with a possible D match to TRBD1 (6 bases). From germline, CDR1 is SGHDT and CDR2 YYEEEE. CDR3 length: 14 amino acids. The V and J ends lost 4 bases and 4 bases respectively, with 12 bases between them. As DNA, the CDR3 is TGTGCCAGCAGCGCACTAGACAGGGGAAACACCATATATTTT. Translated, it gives CASSALDRGNTIYF.